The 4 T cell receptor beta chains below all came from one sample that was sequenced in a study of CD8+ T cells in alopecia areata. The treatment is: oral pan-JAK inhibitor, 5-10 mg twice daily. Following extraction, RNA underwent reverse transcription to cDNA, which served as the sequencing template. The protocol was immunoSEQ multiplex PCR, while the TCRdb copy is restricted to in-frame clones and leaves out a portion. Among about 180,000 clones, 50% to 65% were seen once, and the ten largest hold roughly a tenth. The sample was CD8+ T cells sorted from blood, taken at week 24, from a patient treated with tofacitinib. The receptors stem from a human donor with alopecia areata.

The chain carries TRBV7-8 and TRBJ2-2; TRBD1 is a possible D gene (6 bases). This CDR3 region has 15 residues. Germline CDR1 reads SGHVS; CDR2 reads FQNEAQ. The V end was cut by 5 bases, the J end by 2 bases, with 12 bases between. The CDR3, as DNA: TGTGCCAGCAGCCCCCAGGGGATTAACACCGGGGAGCTGTTTTTT. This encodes CASSPQGINTGELFF. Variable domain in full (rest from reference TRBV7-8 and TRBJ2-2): GAGVSQSPRYKVAKRGQDVALRCDPISGHVSLFWYQQALGQGPEFLTYFQNEAQLDKSGLPSDRFFAERPEGSVSTLKIQRTQQEDSAVYLCASSPQGINTGELFFGEGSRLTVL.

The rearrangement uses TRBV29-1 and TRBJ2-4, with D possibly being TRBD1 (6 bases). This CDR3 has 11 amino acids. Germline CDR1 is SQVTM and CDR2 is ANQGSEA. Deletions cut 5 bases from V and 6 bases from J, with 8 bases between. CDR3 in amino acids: CSVPDRNIQYF. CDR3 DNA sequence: TGCAGCGTTCCGGACAGAAACATTCAGTACTTC.

CDR3 DNA: TGTGCCAGCAGCTTGTCAAGGGGCAGGGCAGAGACCCAGTACTTC. Amino acid sequence: CASSLSRGRAETQYF. The V gene is TRBV5-6, the J gene TRBJ2-5, with D possibly being TRBD1 (5 bases). Germline V gene data show CDR1 as SGHDT and CDR2 as YYEEEE. V lost 1 base, J lost 4 bases, and 14 bases lay in between. This CDR3 comprises 15 residues.

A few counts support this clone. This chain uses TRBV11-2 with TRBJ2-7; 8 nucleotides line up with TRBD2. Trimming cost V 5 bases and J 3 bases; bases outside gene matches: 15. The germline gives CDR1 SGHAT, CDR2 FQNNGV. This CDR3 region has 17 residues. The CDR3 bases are TGTGCCAGCAGCGCCACATCAAGGGCGGGGGGAGTCTACGAGCAGTACTTC. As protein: CASSATSRAGGVYEQYF.